This T cell receptor beta chain was profiled in a study of blood T cell repertoires in COVID-19 (dated by TCRdb to about 2020). With regard to the full study: Collaborator samples came from the United States, Italy and Spain and covered acute and convalescent phases of COVID-19. The repertoires were made available in a free public database intended to serve as a resource for research on the immune response to SARS-CoV-2. Subjects who had been exposed to COVID-19, were actively infected with it, or had recovered from it provided the deeply sampled blood TCRbeta repertoires that made up the dataset. The samples were drawn from two sources: the first 160 participants of the ongoing ImmuneRACE study, and 950 to 1,500 subjects contributed by 6 global collaborators. The prospective study material was composed of cDNA or gDNA derived from T cells, B-cell-depleted T cells, or PBMCs. The sample metadata nearly always contained a de-identified subject ID, COVID-19 status, age in years and sex. Where HLA class I and class II types were available, the types were taken from metadata supplied by the sample provider, not from assay-based typing. Broad study findings and their caveats: How much clinical and demographic metadata was included differed by source and by participant, and the metadata was provided uncurated.

TCRbeta CDR3 regions were amplified from genomic DNA using the immunoSEQ Assay, a bias-controlled multiplex PCR. For the original study's pipeline: Within the assay, amplification of reference gene primers was used to estimate how many nucleated cells each sample contained. To quantify the absolute abundance of each unique TCRbeta CDR3 rearrangement, sequence reads were collapsed and filtered. For each sample, productive Simpson clonality was calculated by taking the square root of Simpson's diversity index across productive rearrangements. TCRdb took over this immuneACCESS table, retaining in-frame rearrangements with V and J assigned. Such tables are incomplete; in checked studies, under half of the missing clones stem from an unresolved V gene, and the remainder is unexplained. V, J and clone size derive from that table, while D and trimming were established from the DNA sequence. The sample table contains 300,000 to 350,000 clones; only one count was recorded for 75% to 95% of them. Approximately 7.5% of the sample is in the top ten clones.

At one collaborating source in Seattle, patients were enrolled during active infection and were followed longitudinally through the course of disease. The collaborating institutions used their own protocols to collect whole blood in K2EDTA tubes. For TCRbeta analysis, collaborators shipped samples as frozen whole blood, isolated PBMCs, or DNA extracted from either of those sample types. About this clone: The specificity of this receptor is unknown. Base qualities are not recorded, but no much larger clone differs from it by a single base.

The sequenced sample consisted of peripheral blood. The source is a woman in her 30s with COVID-19, enrolled during active disease.

This receptor has the CDR3 CASSLPPGNEQFF. The nucleotides are TGTGCCAGCAGTTTACCCCCAGGGAACGAGCAGTTCTTC. The rearranged chain carries TRBV28 and TRBJ2-1; a tentative D match to TRBD1 spans 5 bases. The V end loses 2 bases and the J end loses 10 bases, and a stretch of 12 bases separates them. In the germline V gene, CDR1 corresponds to MDHEN and CDR2 to SYDVKM. The CDR3 spans 13 residues, from the cysteine through the phenylalanine. Only the CDR3 part of the read is kept: 39 bases, read in frame from the first base.